These T cell receptor beta chains were read from a single sample in a study of T-cell memory formation after mild COVID-19. TCRdb ran MiXCR on the 5' RACE reads and lists one entry per CDR3 protein. The table has roughly 350,000 distinct CDR3 sequences, 28% seen once. Sequenced input: PBMCs or a T cell subset sorted from them (not recorded which). The receptors originated from an adult woman who had mild COVID-19 (a few samples of this study predate the infection). Cell type and time point are not known. CDR3s include the opening cysteine and the closing phenylalanine or tryptophan. Fields, in order: clone size, D gene, J gene, V gene, CDR3 DNA, CDR3 protein. The D gene is left open where the match is weak. Some rows mark clone size as missing; the rest say once, few, many or name a class of expanded clone.

many NA TRBJ1-5 TRBV12-3/TRBV12-4 TGTGCCAGCAGTTTAGATAGGGCCCAGCCCCAGCATTTT CASSLDRAQPQHF
NA NA TRBJ2-3 TRBV5-1 TGCGCCAGCAGCTTGGACAGCTTCACAGATACGCAGTATTTT CASSLDSFTDTQYF
few TRBD2 TRBJ2-2 TRBV7-3 TGTGCCAGCAGCTTCGCGGGAGGGGGCACCGGGGAGCTGTTTTTT CASSFAGGGTGELFF
NA NA TRBJ2-7 TRBV7-9 TGTGCCAGCAGCCGAGGGGAGGGGGACGAGCAGTACTTC CASSRGEGDEQYF
few NA TRBJ2-7 TRBV18 TGTGCCAGCTCACGCGAGACCCCCCCTGGCGAGCAGTACTTC CASSRETPPGEQYF
NA NA TRBJ2-3 TRBV27 TGTGCCAGCGGGACTGCAGATACGCAGTATTTT CASGTADTQYF
NA TRBD2 TRBJ2-1 TRBV6-5 TGTGCCAGCAGTTACGGGCGGGAGGGCCTCAATGAGCAGTTCTTC CASSYGREGLNEQFF
NA TRBD2 TRBJ2-7 TRBV29-1 TGCAGCGTTGAAGGCGGGAGGGAGAACTACGAGCAGTACTTC CSVEGGRENYEQYF
few TRBD1 TRBJ1-1 TRBV5-1 TGCGCCAGCAGCTTCCAGGGGGCTGAAGCTTTCTTT CASSFQGAEAFF
NA NA TRBJ2-2 TRBV11-3 TGTGCCAGCAGCTTAGTAGGGGGGGCTTGGCTCACCGGGGAGCTGTTTTTT CASSLVGGAWLTGELFF
NA TRBD2 TRBJ2-3 TRBV7-2 TGTGCCAGCAGCTTGCCGGCGACTAGCGGGGGAGGGACAGATACGCAGTATTTT CASSLPATSGGGTDTQYF
NA NA TRBJ1-1 TRBV29-1 TGCAGCGCGAAGGGGGGGACCACTGAAGCTTTCTTT CSAKGGTTEAFF
NA TRBD1 TRBJ2-1 TRBV5-6 TGTGCCAGCAGCCTTGAAGGGGGCCGGAATGAGCAGTTCTTC CASSLEGGRNEQFF
few NA TRBJ1-5 TRBV21-1 TGTGCCAGCAGCAAAGAACGGCCAGGACGGGGAACAGCTTATAGCAATCAGCCCCAGCATTTT CASSKERPGRGTAYSNQPQHF
NA NA TRBJ2-2 TRBV12-3/TRBV12-4 TGTGCCAGCAGTTTGTGGGGGAGAGCGAACACCGGGGAGCTGTTTTTT CASSLWGRANTGELFF
NA NA TRBJ2-1 TRBV18 TGTGCCAGCTCACCCACGACTTGGGGCCAGTACAATGAGCAGTTCTTC CASSPTTWGQYNEQFF
few NA TRBJ2-7 TRBV29-1 TGCAGCGTTGAATTCGGGGAATGGGGGTACGAGCAGTACTTC CSVEFGEWGYEQYF
few NA TRBJ2-4 TRBV3-1 TGTGCCAGCAGCCAAGATCGGAGAAACATTCAGTACTTC CASSQDRRNIQYF
few TRBD2 TRBJ2-1 TRBV7-9 TGTGCCAGCAGCCCCCCCGGGACTAGCATGTTCAATGAGCAGTTCTTC CASSPPGTSMFNEQFF
NA NA TRBJ1-5 TRBV7-2 TGTGCCAGCAGCTTCCAGGACAATCAGCCCCAGCATTTT CASSFQDNQPQHF
few NA TRBJ2-6 TRBV19 TGTGCCAGTAGTTCATTCAAGGGGGCCAACGTCCTGACTTTC CASSSFKGANVLTF
NA NA TRBJ1-1 TRBV2 TGTGCCAGCAGTGACAGGGGCCCTGAAGCTTTCTTT CASSDRGPEAFF
few NA TRBJ2-7 TRBV6-2/TRBV6-3 TGTGCCAGCAGTTACTTGGCGGGATACAAACCTAGCTACGAGCAGTACTTC CASSYLAGYKPSYEQYF
NA NA TRBJ2-3 TRBV4-1 TGCGCCAGCAGCTCGGAAGAAATCCCGCAGTATTTT CASSSEEIPQYF
NA NA TRBJ2-7 TRBV6-6 TGTGCCAGCAGTTACTCGACTGGGGCCTACGAGCAGTACTTC CASSYSTGAYEQYF
few TRBD2 TRBJ2-5 TRBV7-9 TGTGCCAGCAGCCCAGGACTAGCGGGAGTTCAGCAAGAGACCCAGTACTTC CASSPGLAGVQQETQYF
NA TRBD2 TRBJ2-7 TRBV4-3 TGCGCCAGCAGCCAAGAGGTAGCGGGAGCACGAGAGCAGTACTTC CASSQEVAGAREQYF
NA NA TRBJ1-1 TRBV10-3 TGTGCCATCAGGACAGATCTGAACACTGAAGCTTTCTTT CAIRTDLNTEAFF
few NA TRBJ2-1 TRBV7-3 TGTGCCAGCAACAACGGGTGGTACAATGAGCAGTTCTTC CASNNGWYNEQFF
NA NA TRBJ2-1 TRBV11-3 TGTGCCAGCACCCGAGCGGGTAATACCTACAATGATCAGTTCTTC CASTRAGNTYNDQFF
NA NA TRBJ1-2 TRBV7-9 TGTGCCAGCAGCTTAGAGGAGGGGAACTATGGCTACACCTTC CASSLEEGNYGYTF
NA NA TRBJ2-2 TRBV9 TGTGCCAGCAGCGTGCCCGCAGGGCCGAACACCGGGGAGCTGTTTTTT CASSVPAGPNTGELFF
NA NA TRBJ2-3 TRBV10-3 TGTGCCATCAGTGCGGGGGGCGCCACTACAGATACGCAGTATTTT CAISAGGATTDTQYF
NA NA TRBJ1-1 TRBV7-9 TGTGCCAGCAGCTTATCCGTCTCCGGAGAAGCTTTCTTT CASSLSVSGEAFF
NA NA TRBJ2-1 TRBV12-3/TRBV12-4 TGTGCCAGCAGTTTTCCAGACCGCAATGAGCAGTTCTTC CASSFPDRNEQFF
NA TRBD2 TRBJ2-7 TRBV9 TGTGCCAGCAGCGTTAATCTAGCGGGAGTTCCCGAGCAGTACTTC CASSVNLAGVPEQYF
few NA TRBJ2-1 TRBV20-1 TGCAGTGCTAGAGCTCCGGCTAGCGATAATGAGCAGTTCTTC CSARAPASDNEQFF
many TRBD1 TRBJ2-3 TRBV5-1 TGCGCCAGCAGCTCGGCAACAGGGGGGCTCACAGATACGCAGTATTTT CASSSATGGLTDTQYF
NA NA TRBJ2-1 TRBV6-2/TRBV6-3 TGTGCCAGCAGTTACGCGTCTAGCTACAATGAGCAGTTCTTC CASSYASSYNEQFF
NA NA TRBJ1-1 TRBV3-1 TGTGCCAGCAGCCAAGTGGAGGACGCAGGGACAACGAACACTGAAGCTTTCTTT CASSQVEDAGTTNTEAFF
few NA TRBJ1-1 TRBV27 TGTGCCAGCAGTTACAGACAGGCCACTGAAGCTTTCTTT CASSYRQATEAFF
NA NA TRBJ1-1 TRBV12-3/TRBV12-4 TGTGCCAGCAGTTTATACAGGAGGGACACTGAAGCTTTCTTT CASSLYRRDTEAFF
few NA TRBJ1-2 TRBV9 TGTGCCAGCAGCTCATCGAACAGGAACTATGGCTACACCTTC CASSSSNRNYGYTF
NA TRBD2 TRBJ2-1 TRBV24-1 TGTGCCACCAGTGATACCCCGGGGGCGGGAGGGCTCAATGAGCAGTTCTTC CATSDTPGAGGLNEQFF
few NA TRBJ2-2 TRBV30 TGTGCCTGGAGTAGGGTGGCCGGGGAGCTGTTTTTT CAWSRVAGELFF
few TRBD1 TRBJ1-5 TRBV29-1 TGCAGCGTTGACCGGGACAGGGGGCAATTTAGCAATCAGCCCCAGCATTTT CSVDRDRGQFSNQPQHF
NA TRBD2 TRBJ2-4 TRBV7-6 TGTGCCAGCAGCTTAGCCGGGGGGAGGGACATTCAGTACTTC CASSLAGGRDIQYF